This entry lists 10 T cell receptor beta chains sequenced from one sample in a study of cytomegalovirus exposure and HLA in healthy donors. The PCR contained 60 Vbeta and 13 Jbeta primers. Method: immunoSEQ multiplex PCR; TCRdb's copy keeps in-frame clones and lacks some. The data contain roughly 140,000 clones, about 85% of them singletons. Material: PBMCs. The receptors stem from a human donor in good health.

The J gene is TRBJ2-2, the V gene TRBV7-9; TRBD2 matches at 7 bases. The CDR3 runs 12 residues. V gave up 5 bases and J gave up 7 bases; unmatched junction bases: 1. The V gene's germline CDR1 is SEHNR and CDR2 FQNEAQ (reference sequence). The CDR3 coding sequence is TGTGCCAGCAGCCCGGGGGGCGGGGAGCTGTTTTTT. It encodes CASSPGGGELFF.

The chain has TRBV6-5 and TRBJ1-2; a possible D gene is TRBD1 (6 bases). CDR1 is MNHEY, CDR2 SVGAGI, per germline. This CDR3 contains 16 residues. The V gene lost 1 base and the J gene lost 5 bases, with 17 bases spanning the gap. CDR3 amino acids: CASSYFRGAGGYGYTF. CDR3 DNA: TGTGCCAGCAGTTACTTCCGGGGGGCTGGGGGTTATGGCTACACCTTC.

The chain recombines TRBV5-1 with TRBJ2-1; 7 nucleotides agree with TRBD1. There are 17 residues in the CDR3. Germline V CDR1 and CDR2: SGHRS, YFSETQ. V shed 2 bases, J shed 0 bases, and the junction held 8 bases outside the gene matches. The CDR3 reads CASSFQGGQSSYNEQFF. The CDR3 DNA reads as TGCGCCAGCAGCTTTCAAGGGGGACAGAGCTCCTACAATGAGCAGTTCTTC.

The genes are TRBV9 and TRBJ1-3; 8 bases fit TRBD1. The CDR3 sequence is 13 residues long. The V and J ends lost 8 bases and 4 bases, in that order; junction bases with no gene match: 5. Germline V gene data show CDR1 as SGDLS and CDR2 as YYNGEE. The CDR3 nucleotides read TGTGCCAGTGCGACAGGGGACGGAAACACCATATATTTT. This sequence encodes CASATGDGNTIYF.

The V and J genes are TRBV4-2 and TRBJ1-1; unclear D gene. The CDR3 is made up of 15 amino acids. V was trimmed by 2 bases and J by 1 base, leaving 11 bases between them. The germline V gene encodes CDR1 LGHNA and CDR2 YNFKEQ. The CDR3 loop reads CASSQPYGGNTEAFF. For the CDR3, the DNA is TGTGCCAGCAGCCAACCCTATGGCGGGAACACTGAAGCTTTCTTT.

This chain uses TRBV28 with TRBJ2-1; D might be TRBD1 (6 bases). The CDR3 has 13 amino acids. Trimming removed 5 bases at V and 6 bases at J, with 11 bases between. Germline values: CDR1 MDHEN, CDR2 SYDVKM. The CDR3 loop reads CASSPTGFNEQFF. CDR3 nucleotides: TGTGCCAGCAGTCCCACAGGGTTCAATGAGCAGTTCTTC.

This chain connects TRBV6-1 to TRBJ1-3; D remains unclear. Germline loops: CDR1 MNHNS, CDR2 SASEGT. The germline V and J ends were trimmed by 3 bases and 2 bases, with 5 bases remaining between them. The CDR3 totals 13 residues. The CDR3 spells CASSDGAGNTIYF. Written as DNA, the CDR3 is TGTGCCAGCAGTGACGGAGCTGGAAACACCATATATTTT.

In its sample, this clone was seen once. This chain links TRBV5-1 with TRBJ1-2; D may be TRBD1 (6 bases). CDR1 and CDR2 from the germline V gene are SGHRS and YFSETQ. The CDR3 is made up of 15 amino acids. Trimming removed 1 base from V and 8 bases from J, with 18 bases in between. The CDR3 sequence is CASSLSAGATVGYTF. The CDR3 DNA sequence: TGCGCCAGCAGCTTGTCCGCAGGGGCCACAGTGGGCTACACCTTC.

This clone showed up just a few times. The CDR3 sequence is CASSRRGLYEQFF. In nucleotides, the CDR3 is TGTGCCAGCAGCCGACGTGGACTATATGAGCAGTTCTTC. This chain connects TRBV7-6 to TRBJ2-1, with D perhaps matching TRBD2 (6 bases). The CDR3 spans 13 residues. Germline CDR1 reads SGHVS; CDR2 reads FNYEAQ. V lost 5 bases, J lost 8 bases, and 13 bases lay in between.

The rearrangement uses TRBV30 and TRBJ2-7, with TRBD1 identical over 7 bases. This CDR3 contains 12 residues. CDR1 GTSNPN and CDR2 SVGIG come from the germline V gene (reference sequence). J gave up 5 bases and V 4 bases, and 5 bases lay outside the gene matches. CDR3 DNA sequence: TGTGCCTGGAATACAGGGGCACACGAGCAGTACTTC. The encoded protein is CAWNTGAHEQYF.